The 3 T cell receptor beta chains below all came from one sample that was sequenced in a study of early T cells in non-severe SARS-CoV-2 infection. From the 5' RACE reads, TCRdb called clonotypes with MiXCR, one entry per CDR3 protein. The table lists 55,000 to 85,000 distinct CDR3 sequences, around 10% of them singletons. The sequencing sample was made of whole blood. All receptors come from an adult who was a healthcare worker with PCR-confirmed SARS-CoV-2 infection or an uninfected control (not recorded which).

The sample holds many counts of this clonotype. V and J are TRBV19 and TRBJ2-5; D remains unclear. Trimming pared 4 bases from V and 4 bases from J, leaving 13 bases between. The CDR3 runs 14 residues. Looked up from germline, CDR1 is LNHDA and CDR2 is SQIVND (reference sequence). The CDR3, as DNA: TGTGCCAGTAGTAGAGCAGGCATCGGAGAGACCCAGTACTTC. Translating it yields CASSRAGIGETQYF.

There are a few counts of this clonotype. The CDR3 is CSVIQVNTEAFF. As DNA, the CDR3 is TGCAGCGTGATACAGGTGAACACTGAAGCTTTCTTT. The chain links TRBV29-1 to TRBJ1-1; D might be TRBD1 (5 bases). The germline V gene encodes CDR1 SQVTM and CDR2 ANQGSEA. V was cut by 6 bases and J by 0 bases, with 8 bases left in between. The CDR3 has 12 amino acids. Together with reference TRBV29-1 and TRBJ1-1, the CDR3 gives the full variable domain: SAVISQKPSRDICQRGTSLTIQCQVDSQVTMMFWYRQQPGQSLTLIATANQGSEATYESGFVIDKFPISRPNLTFSTLTVSNMSPEDSSIYLCSVIQVNTEAFFGQGTRLTVV.

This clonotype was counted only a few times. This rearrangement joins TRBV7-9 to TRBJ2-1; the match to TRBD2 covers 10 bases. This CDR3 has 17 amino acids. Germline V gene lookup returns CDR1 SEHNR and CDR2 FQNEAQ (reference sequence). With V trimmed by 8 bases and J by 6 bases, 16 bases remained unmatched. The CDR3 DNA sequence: TGTGCCAGCGCTCCAAGGTGGTCTAGCGGGAGTGGCAATGAGCAGTTCTTC. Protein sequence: CASAPRWSSGSGNEQFF.